This T cell receptor (beta chain) stems from a study of molecular identifiers for immune sequencing clone quantification. Previously described methods and listed TCR primers were employed for the bulk TCR libraries. Via MiXCR, TCRdb re-called the PCR reads, giving one row per CDR3 protein. This sample yields 490,000 or so distinct CDR3 sequences, of which 25% are seen a single time; over 0.6% belongs to the top ten. Germline V gene sequence: CDR1 SGHTA, CDR2 FQGNSA. This CDR3 has 15 residues. The germline V and J ends were trimmed by 5 bases and 7 bases, with 20 bases remaining between them. Notes on the study in general: Even with around 1 million naive cells present, spiked Jurkat TCR RNA from one cell was reportedly detectable.

Of note for this clonotype: The antigen is undetermined. A much larger clonotype is one base distant, so this may be a read error.

Source material: naive CD8+ T cells from blood, with Jurkat cell RNA spiked in. Subset of the sample: FACS-sorted CD8+CD4-CCR7+CD45RA+ naive T cells. The receptor was derived from a human donor in good health. Some libraries in this study had Jurkat cell RNA spiked in. This chain uses TRBV7-2 with TRBJ1-1; D possibly corresponds to TRBD1 (6 bases). As DNA, the CDR3 is TGTGCCAGCAGCCCGCAAACAGGGATGGGCATTGAAGCTTTCTTT. Its translation is CASSPQTGMGIEAFF. Supplemented by reference TRBV7-2 and TRBJ1-1, the full variable domain reads GAGVSQSPSNKVTEKGKDVELRCDPISGHTALYWYRQSLGQGLEFLIYFQGNSAPDKSGLPSDRFSAERTGGSVSTLTIQRTQQEDSAVYLCASSPQTGMGIEAFFGQGTRLTVV.